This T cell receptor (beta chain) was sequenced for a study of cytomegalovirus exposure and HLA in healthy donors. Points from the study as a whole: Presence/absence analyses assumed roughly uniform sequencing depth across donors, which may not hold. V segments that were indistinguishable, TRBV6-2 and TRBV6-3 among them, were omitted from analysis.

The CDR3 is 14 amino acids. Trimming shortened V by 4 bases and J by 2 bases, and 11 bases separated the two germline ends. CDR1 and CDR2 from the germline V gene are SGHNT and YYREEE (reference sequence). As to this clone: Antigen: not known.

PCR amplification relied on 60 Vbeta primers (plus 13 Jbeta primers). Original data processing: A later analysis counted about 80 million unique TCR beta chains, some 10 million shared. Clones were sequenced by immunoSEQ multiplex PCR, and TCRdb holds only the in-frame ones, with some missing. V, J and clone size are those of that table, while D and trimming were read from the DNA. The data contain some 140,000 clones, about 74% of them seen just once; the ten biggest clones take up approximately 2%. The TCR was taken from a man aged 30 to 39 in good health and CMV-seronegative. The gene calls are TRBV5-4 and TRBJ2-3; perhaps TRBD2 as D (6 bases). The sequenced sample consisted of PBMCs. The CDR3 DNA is TGTGCCAGCAGCCCTCCGGGACTCACAGATACGCAGTATTTT. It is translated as CASSPPGLTDTQYF.